Presented here are 7 T cell receptor beta chains from one specimen sequenced in a study of T cells after yellow fever vaccination. Via MiXCR, TCRdb re-called the 5' RACE reads, giving one row per CDR3 protein. The profile covers 500,000 to 700,000 distinct CDR3 sequences, with roughly 19% appearing a single time and more than 13% taken by the ten largest. The sequences come from PBMCs, collected 15 days after the yellow fever booster vaccination. These receptors were taken from a man younger than 40 who received the YFV17D yellow fever vaccine.

This chain links TRBV11-3 with TRBJ2-1; tentative D call: TRBD2 (5 bases). The V gene lost 0 bases and the J gene lost 7 bases, with 10 bases spanning the gap. This CDR3 has 14 residues. Germline lookup yields CDR1 SGHNT and CDR2 YENEEA. The CDR3 reads CASSLDDERNEQFF. The CDR3 nucleotides read TGTGCCAGCAGCTTAGATGATGAGCGGAATGAGCAGTTCTTC. Combining the CDR3 with reference TRBV11-3 and TRBJ2-1 gives the whole variable domain EAGVVQSPRYKIIEKKQPVAFWCNPISGHNTLYWYLQNLGQGPELLIRYENEEAVDDSQLPKDRFSAERLKGVDSTLKIQPAELGDSAVYLCASSLDDERNEQFFGPGTRLTVL.

There are a few counts of this clonotype. The chain links TRBV9 to TRBJ2-1; 7 bases agree with TRBD2. In germline, CDR1 is SGDLS, CDR2 YYNGEE. The CDR3 contains 15 residues. V gave up 1 base and J gave up 4 bases; unmatched junction bases: 5. The CDR3 reads CASSVSYSGYNEQFF. The CDR3 region has the DNA TGTGCCAGCAGCGTATCGTATAGCGGGTACAATGAGCAGTTCTTC.

This clonotype was counted a few times. The chain recombines TRBV6-2 or TRBV6-3 with TRBJ2-7; 7 nucleotides line up with TRBD2. The CDR3 consists of 17 residues. Per the germline V gene, CDR1 is MNHEY and CDR2 is SVGEGT. Unmatched junction bases numbered 19, after V lost 8 bases and J lost 3 bases. Here the CDR3 reads CASRAGSAPGWGYEQYF. The CDR3 DNA sequence: TGTGCCAGCCGAGCGGGGTCAGCCCCCGGATGGGGCTACGAGCAGTACTTC.

The J gene is TRBJ1-1, the V gene TRBV6-1; a possible D gene is TRBD1 (5 bases). V shed 5 bases and J shed 3 bases, with 16 bases lying between them. This CDR3 has 15 residues. CDR1 MNHNS and CDR2 SASEGT come from the germline V gene. In nucleotides, the CDR3 is TGTGCCAGCAGTCAGAACGCTAGGGGAGACACTGAAGCTTTCTTT. It is translated as CASSQNARGDTEAFF.

This clonotype turned up a few times. One junction end does not reproduce the germline sequence, and a read error may be involved. V gene TRBV6-1 combines with J gene TRBJ1-1; D not resolved. The germline gives CDR1 MNHNS, CDR2 SASEGT. The CDR3 has 10 amino acids. The CDR3 sequence: CASSEAGRNF. CDR3 DNA sequence: TGTGCCAGCAGTGAAGCGGGGAGGAACTTT.

The rearrangement joins TRBV18 to TRBJ1-1; TRBD1 is a possible D gene (5 bases). Per the germline V gene, CDR1 is KGHSH and CDR2 is LQKENI. The CDR3 is made up of 17 amino acids. V shed 1 base and J shed 4 bases, with 19 bases lying between them. CDR3 sequence: CASSPHGGQVGSTEAFF. The CDR3 DNA sequence: TGTGCCAGCTCACCACATGGGGGTCAAGTGGGGAGCACTGAAGCTTTCTTT.

This clonotype has just a few counts. V gene TRBV29-1 combines with J gene TRBJ2-6, with unresolved D. The CDR3 totals 15 residues. Germline assignment: CDR1 SQVTM and CDR2 ANQGSEA. Between the trimmed V and J ends, which lost 8 bases and 0 bases, there was a span of 14 bases. CDR3 in amino acids: CSTLVGFSGANVLTF. CDR3 DNA: TGCAGCACACTTGTGGGGTTCTCTGGGGCCAACGTCCTGACTTTC.